The TCR beta chain under discussion was sequenced for a study of cytotoxic CD8 clonotypes in ibrutinib-treated CLL. Study in general: Productive templates averaged about 260,000 per sample, and productive rearrangements 85,000 to 95,000.

Cryopreserved PBMCs provided around 1.9 micrograms of genomic DNA for the TCR beta libraries. With respect to this clone: What it binds is unknown.

Study-level findings and limits: Progressing patients had sampling times that differed from those of sustained-remission patients.

Germline V gene lookup returns CDR1 LNHDA and CDR2 SQIVND (reference sequence). V was cut by 5 bases and J by 2 bases, with 18 bases left in between. CDR3 length: 16 residues. The intended depth for sequencing was 1 in 200,000 to 1 in 1 million T cells. Some clones are missing from TCRdb's copy, which holds only in-frame ones; the method was immunoSEQ multiplex PCR. The sample records about 130,000 clones, 84% being singletons. The sequences come from PBMCs, collected after 24 months of ibrutinib treatment. The TCR originated in a human donor with chronic lymphocytic leukemia. V gene TRBV19 combines with J gene TRBJ1-2; D gene unclear. The CDR3 is CASSGPVGRKNYGYTF. CDR3 bases: TGTGCCAGTAGTGGCCCCGTAGGGCGCAAGAACTATGGCTACACCTTC. The full variable domain, rest sourced from reference TRBV19 and TRBJ1-2, is DGGITQSPKYLFRKEGQNVTLSCEQNLNHDAMYWYRQDPGQGLRLIYYSQIVNDFQKGDIAEGYSVSREKKESFPLTVTSAQKNPTAFYLCASSGPVGRKNYGYTFGSGTRLTVV.